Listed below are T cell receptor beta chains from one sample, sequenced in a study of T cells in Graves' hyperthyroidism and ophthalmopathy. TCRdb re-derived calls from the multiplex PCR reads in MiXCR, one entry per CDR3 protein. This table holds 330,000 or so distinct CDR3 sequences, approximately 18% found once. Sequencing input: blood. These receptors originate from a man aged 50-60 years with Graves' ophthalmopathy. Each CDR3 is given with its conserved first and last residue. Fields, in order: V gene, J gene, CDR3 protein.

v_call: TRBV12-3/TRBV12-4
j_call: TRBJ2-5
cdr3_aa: CASIGRKETQYF

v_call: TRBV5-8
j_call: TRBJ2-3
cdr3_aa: CASSLEGTRTDTQYF

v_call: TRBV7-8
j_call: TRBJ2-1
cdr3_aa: CASSLGSSKISNEQFF

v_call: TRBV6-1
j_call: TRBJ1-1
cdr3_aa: CASRRTGEGAFF

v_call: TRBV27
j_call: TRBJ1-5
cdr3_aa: CASRAGRASNQPQHF

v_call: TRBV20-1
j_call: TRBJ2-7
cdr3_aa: CSADTGTVGEQYF

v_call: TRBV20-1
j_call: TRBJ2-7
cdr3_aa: CSAPTGTGGAQQYF

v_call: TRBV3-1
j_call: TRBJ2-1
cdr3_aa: CASSPRRDGILFF

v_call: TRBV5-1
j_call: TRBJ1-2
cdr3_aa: CASSSDRGGYGYTF

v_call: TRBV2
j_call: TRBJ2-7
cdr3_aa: CASKGDFNEQYF

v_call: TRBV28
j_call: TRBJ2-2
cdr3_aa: CASSYPQREGLNGELFF

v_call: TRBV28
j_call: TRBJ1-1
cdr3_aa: CASSLITEAFF

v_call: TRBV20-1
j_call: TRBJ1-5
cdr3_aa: CSAIPGQGAASNQPQHF

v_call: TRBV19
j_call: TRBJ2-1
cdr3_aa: CASSTPAGPYNEQFF

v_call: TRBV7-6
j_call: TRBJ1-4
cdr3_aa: CASSPRVFRETNEKLFF

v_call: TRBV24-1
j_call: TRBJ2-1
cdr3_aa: CATSDPTSGWYNEQFF